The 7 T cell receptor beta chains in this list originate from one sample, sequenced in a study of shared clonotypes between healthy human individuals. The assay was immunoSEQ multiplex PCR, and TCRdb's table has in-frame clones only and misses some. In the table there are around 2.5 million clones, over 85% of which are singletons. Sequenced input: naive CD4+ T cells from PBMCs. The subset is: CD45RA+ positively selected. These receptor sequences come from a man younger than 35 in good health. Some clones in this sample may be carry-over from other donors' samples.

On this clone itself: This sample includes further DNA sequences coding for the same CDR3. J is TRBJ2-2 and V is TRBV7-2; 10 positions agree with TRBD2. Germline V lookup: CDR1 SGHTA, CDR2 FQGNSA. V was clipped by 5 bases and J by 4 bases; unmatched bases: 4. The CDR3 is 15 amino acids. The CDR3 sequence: CASSLLAGGTGELFF. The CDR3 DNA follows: TGTGCCAGCAGCCTGTTAGCGGGAGGCACCGGGGAGCTGTTTTTT.

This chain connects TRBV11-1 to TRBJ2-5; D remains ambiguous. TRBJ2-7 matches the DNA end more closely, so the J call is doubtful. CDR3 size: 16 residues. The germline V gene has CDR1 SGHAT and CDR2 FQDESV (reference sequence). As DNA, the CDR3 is TGTGCCAGCAGCTTAAAATCGACGGCCGGATCCTACGAGCAGTACTTC. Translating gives CASSLKSTAGSYEQYF.

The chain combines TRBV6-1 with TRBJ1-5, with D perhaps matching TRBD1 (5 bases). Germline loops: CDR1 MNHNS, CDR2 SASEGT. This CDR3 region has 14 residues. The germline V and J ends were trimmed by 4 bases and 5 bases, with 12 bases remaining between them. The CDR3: CASSASGFDQPQHF. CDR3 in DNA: TGTGCCAGCAGTGCTTCAGGGTTCGATCAGCCCCAGCATTTT.

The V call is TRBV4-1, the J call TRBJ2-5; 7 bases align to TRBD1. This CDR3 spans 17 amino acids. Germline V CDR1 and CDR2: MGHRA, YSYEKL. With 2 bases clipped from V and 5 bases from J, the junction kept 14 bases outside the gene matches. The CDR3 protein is CASSQYPTGFRRETQYF. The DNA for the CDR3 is TGCGCCAGCAGCCAATACCCGACAGGGTTTAGGCGGGAGACCCAGTACTTC.

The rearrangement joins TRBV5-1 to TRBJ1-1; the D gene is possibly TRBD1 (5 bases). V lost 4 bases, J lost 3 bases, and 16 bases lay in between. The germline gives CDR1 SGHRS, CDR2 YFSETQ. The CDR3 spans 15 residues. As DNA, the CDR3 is TGCGCCAGCAGCCCGACCCAGGGAATTGACACTGAAGCTTTCTTT. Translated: CASSPTQGIDTEAFF.

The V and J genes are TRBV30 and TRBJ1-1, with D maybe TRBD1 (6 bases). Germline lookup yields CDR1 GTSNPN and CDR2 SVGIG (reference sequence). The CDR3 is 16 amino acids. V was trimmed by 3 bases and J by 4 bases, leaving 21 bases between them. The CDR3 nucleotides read TGTGCCTGGAGGCTACAGGGACTGGCCTTGGGCACTGAAGCTTTCTTT. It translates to CAWRLQGLALGTEAFF.

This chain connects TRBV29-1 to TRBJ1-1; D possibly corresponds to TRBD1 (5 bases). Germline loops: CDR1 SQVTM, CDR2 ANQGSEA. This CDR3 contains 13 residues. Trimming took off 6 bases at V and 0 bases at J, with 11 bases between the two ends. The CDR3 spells CSVRRALNTEAFF. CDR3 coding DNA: TGCAGCGTCCGCAGGGCATTGAACACTGAAGCTTTCTTT.